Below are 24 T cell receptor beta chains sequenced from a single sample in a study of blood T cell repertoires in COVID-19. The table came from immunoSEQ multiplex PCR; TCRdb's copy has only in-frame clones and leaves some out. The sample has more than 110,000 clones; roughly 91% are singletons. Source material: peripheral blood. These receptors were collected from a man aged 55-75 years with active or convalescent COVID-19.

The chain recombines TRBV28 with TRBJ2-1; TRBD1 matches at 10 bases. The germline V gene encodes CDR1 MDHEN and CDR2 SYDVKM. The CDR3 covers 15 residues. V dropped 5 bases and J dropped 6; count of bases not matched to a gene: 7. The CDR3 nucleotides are TGTGCCAGCAGTCGGGACAGGGGTTGGGCCAATGAGCAGTTCTTC. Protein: CASSRDRGWANEQFF.

CDR3: CASSVAPGPDTQYF. The CDR3 DNA sequence: TGTGCCAGCAGCGTAGCTCCTGGGCCAGATACGCAGTATTTT. The chain is built from TRBV9 and TRBJ2-3; D is uncertain. Germline assignment: CDR1 SGDLS and CDR2 YYNGEE. The CDR3 runs to 14 residues. V lost 0 bases and J 4 bases, leaving 9 bases between the germline ends.

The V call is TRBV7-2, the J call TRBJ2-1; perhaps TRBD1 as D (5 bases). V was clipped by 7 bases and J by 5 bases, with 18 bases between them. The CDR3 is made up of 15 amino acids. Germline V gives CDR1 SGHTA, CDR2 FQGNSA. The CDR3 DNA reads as TGTGCCAGCAACCTCGACCCCAGGGCGGACAATGAGCAGTTCTTC. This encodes CASNLDPRADNEQFF.

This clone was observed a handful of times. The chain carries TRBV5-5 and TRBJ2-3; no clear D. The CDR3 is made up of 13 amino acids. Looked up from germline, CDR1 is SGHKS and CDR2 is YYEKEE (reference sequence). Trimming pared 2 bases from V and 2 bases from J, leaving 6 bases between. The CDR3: CASSFEDTDTQYF. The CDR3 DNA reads TGTGCCAGCAGCTTTGAGGACACAGATACGCAGTATTTT.

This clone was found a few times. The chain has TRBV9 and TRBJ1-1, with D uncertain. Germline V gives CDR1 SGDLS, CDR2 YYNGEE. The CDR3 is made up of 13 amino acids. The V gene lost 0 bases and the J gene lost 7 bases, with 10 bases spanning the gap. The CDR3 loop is CASSVGIEGEAFF. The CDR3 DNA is TGTGCCAGCAGCGTAGGAATAGAGGGTGAAGCTTTCTTT. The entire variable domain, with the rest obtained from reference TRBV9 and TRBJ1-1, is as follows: DSGVTQTPKHLITATGQRVTLRCSPRSGDLSVYWYQQSLDQGLQFLIQYYNGEERAKGNILERFSAQQFPDLHSELNLSSLELGDSALYFCASSVGIEGEAFFGQGTRLTVV.

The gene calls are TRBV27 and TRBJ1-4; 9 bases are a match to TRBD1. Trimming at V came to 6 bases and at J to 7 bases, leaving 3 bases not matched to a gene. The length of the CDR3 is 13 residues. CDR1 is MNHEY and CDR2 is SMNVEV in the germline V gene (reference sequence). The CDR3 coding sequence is TGTGCCAGCAGAGGGACAGGGATTGAAAAACTGTTTTTT. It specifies CASRGTGIEKLFF.

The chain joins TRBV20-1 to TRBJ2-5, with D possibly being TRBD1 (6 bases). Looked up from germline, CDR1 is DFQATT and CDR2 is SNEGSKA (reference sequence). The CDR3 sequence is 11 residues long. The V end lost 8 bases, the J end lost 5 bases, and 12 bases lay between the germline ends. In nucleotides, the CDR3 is TGCAGTCCGAACCAGGGGGAGACCCAGTACTTC. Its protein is CSPNQGETQYF.

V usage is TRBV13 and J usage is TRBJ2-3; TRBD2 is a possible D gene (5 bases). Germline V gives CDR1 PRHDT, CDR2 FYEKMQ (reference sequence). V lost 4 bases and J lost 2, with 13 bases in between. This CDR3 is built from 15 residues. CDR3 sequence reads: CASSSRAEDTDTQYF. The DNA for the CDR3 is TGTGCCAGCAGCTCTAGAGCGGAAGACACAGATACGCAGTATTTT.

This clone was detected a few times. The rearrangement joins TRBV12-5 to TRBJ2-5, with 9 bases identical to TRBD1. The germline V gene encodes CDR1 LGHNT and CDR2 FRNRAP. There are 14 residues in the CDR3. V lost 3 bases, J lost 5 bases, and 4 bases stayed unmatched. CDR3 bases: TGTGCTAGTGGTTTCGGACAGGGGTCTGAGACCCAGTACTTC. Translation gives CASGFGQGSETQYF.

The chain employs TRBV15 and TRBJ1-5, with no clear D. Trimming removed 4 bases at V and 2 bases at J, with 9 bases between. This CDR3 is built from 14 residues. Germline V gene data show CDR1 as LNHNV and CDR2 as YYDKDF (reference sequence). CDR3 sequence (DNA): TGTGCCACCAGCAAAGTGGAGGGCAATCAGCCCCAGCATTTT. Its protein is CATSKVEGNQPQHF.

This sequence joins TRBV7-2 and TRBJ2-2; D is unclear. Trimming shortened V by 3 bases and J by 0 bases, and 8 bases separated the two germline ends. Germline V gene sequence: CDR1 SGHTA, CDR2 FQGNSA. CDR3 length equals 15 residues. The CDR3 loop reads CASSFRLANTGELFF. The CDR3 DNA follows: TGTGCCAGCAGCTTCCGGCTAGCGAACACCGGGGAGCTGTTTTTT.

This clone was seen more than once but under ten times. CDR3: CASSPEGGPSYGYTF. DNA of the CDR3: TGTGCCAGCAGCCCAGAAGGGGGACCCTCCTATGGCTACACCTTC. This chain joins TRBV7-9 and TRBJ1-2, with TRBD1 as a possible D gene (6 bases). Germline lookup yields CDR1 SEHNR and CDR2 FQNEAQ (reference sequence). This CDR3 has 15 residues. V lost 5 bases, J lost 4 bases, and 17 bases lay in between.

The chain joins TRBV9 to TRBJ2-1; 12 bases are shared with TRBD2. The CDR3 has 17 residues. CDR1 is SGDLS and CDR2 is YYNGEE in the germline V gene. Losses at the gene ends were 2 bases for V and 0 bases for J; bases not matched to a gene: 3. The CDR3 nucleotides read TGTGCCAGCAGCGTGGGACTAGCGGGTAGCTCCTACAATGAGCAGTTCTTC. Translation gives CASSVGLAGSSYNEQFF.

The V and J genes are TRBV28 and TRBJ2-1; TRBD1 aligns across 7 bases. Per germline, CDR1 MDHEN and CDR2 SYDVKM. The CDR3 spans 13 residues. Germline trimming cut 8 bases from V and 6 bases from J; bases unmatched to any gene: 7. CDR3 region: CASYRQGTNEQFF. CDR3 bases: TGTGCCAGCTACAGACAGGGCACCAATGAGCAGTTCTTC.

The CDR3 sequence: CAWRGGTGATSEGNQPQHF. DNA for the CDR3: TGTGCCTGGAGGGGCGGGACAGGGGCGACCTCCGAAGGCAATCAGCCCCAGCATTTT. The rearrangement uses TRBV30 and TRBJ1-5; 10 bases align to TRBD1. The CDR3 consists of 19 residues. The germline V gene has CDR1 GTSNPN and CDR2 SVGIG (reference sequence). The J segment lost 2 bases and the V segment lost 3 bases, leaving 16 bases of the junction unmatched.

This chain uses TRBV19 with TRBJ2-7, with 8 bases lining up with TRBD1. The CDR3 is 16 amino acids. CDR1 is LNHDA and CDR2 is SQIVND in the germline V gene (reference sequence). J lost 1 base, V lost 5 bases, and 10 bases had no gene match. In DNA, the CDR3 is TGTGCCAGTAGTGTTCTAGGACAGGGAGGTTCCTACGAGCAGTACTTC. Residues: CASSVLGQGGSYEQYF.

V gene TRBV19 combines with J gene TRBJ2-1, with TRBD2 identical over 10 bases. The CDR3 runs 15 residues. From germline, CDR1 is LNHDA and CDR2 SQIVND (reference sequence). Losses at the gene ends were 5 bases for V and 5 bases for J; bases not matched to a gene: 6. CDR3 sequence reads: CASSGTSGTNNEQFF. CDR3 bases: TGTGCCAGTAGTGGAACTAGCGGGACTAACAATGAGCAGTTCTTC.

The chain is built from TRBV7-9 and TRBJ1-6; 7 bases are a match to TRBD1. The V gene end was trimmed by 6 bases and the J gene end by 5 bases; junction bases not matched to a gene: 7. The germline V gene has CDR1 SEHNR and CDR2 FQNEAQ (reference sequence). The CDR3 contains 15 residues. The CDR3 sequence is CASRAQGEDNSPLHF. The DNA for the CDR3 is TGTGCCAGCAGGGCTCAGGGGGAGGATAATTCACCCCTCCACTTT.

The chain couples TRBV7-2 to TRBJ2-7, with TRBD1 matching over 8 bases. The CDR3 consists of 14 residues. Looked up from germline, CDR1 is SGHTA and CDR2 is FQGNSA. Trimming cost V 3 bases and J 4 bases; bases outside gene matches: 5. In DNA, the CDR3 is TGTGCCAGCAGCTTCGGACAGGGAAAATACGAGCAGTACTTC. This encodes CASSFGQGKYEQYF.

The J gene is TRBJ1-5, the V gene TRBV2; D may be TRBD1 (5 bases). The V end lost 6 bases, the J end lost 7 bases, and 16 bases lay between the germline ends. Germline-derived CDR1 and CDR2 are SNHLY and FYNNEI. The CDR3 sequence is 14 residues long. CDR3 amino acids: CASSELQGWQPQHF. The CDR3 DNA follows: TGTGCCAGCAGCGAACTTCAGGGCTGGCAGCCCCAGCATTTT.

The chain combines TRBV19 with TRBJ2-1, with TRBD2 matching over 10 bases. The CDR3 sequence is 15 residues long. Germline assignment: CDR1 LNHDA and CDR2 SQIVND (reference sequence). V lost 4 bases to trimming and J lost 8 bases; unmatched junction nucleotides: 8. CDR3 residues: CASSTRGAGGHEQFF. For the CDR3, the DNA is TGTGCCAGTAGTACCCGGGGAGCGGGAGGGCATGAGCAGTTCTTC.

CDR3 sequence: CASSLVFGTGAPQHF. CDR3 nucleotide sequence: TGTGCCAGCAGTTTAGTGTTCGGGACAGGGGCCCCCCAGCATTTT. The chain links TRBV28 to TRBJ1-5, with 10 bases matching TRBD1. J lost 10 bases, V lost 2 bases, and 8 bases had no gene match. Germline assignment: CDR1 MDHEN and CDR2 SYDVKM. The CDR3 is 15 amino acids.

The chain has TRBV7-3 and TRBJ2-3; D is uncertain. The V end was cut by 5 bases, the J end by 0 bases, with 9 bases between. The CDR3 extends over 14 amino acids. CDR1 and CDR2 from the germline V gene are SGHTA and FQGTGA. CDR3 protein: CASSPLTSTDTQYF. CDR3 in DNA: TGTGCCAGCAGCCCCCTGACTAGCACAGATACGCAGTATTTT.

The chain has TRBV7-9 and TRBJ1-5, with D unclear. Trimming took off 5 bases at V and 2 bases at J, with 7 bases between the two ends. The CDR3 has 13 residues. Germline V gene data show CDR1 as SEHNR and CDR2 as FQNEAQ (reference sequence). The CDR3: CASSTGGNQPQHF. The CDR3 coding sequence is TGTGCCAGCAGCACCGGTGGCAATCAGCCCCAGCATTTT.